The clone carrying this TCR beta chain was seen at least ten times. This sample stems from a study of regulatory T cells in long-lasting Graves disease. Specified time point: persistent/refractory GD, antithyroid drugs over 5 years with positive TRAb. There was RNA extracted from PBMCs, and the TCR library was made from it. CDR3 regions were amplified by Arm-PCR using iRepertoire HTBI primers to build TCR beta libraries. TCRdb reanalysed the multiplex PCR reads using MiXCR and keeps one entry per CDR3 protein. This repertoire shows hundreds of thousands of distinct CDR3 sequences, around 20% found once; its top ten account for approximately 14%. J lost 4 bases, V lost 6 bases, and 7 bases had no gene match. Per the germline V gene, CDR1 is MDHEN and CDR2 is SYDVKM. The CDR3 extends over 14 amino acids.

This specimen was peripheral blood mononuclear cells (PBMCs), taken when the disease was refractory, from a patient treated with antithyroid drugs. The sequence was collected from a female donor with Graves disease. The V gene is TRBV28, the J gene TRBJ2-7, with 9 bases matching TRBD2. The CDR3 nucleotides read TGTGCCAGCAGCTTAGCGGGAGCGGATTACGAGCAGTACTTC. Amino acid sequence: CASSLAGADYEQYF.